This T cell receptor (beta chain) was retrieved from a study of patients and donors after allogeneic stem cell transplantation. In its sample, this clonotype was seen a few times. TCRdb reanalysed the RT-PCR reads using MiXCR and keeps one entry per CDR3 protein. Altogether about a million distinct CDR3 sequences are present, roughly 18% being singletons, with the ten largest covering 5% to 6.5%. Per the germline V gene, CDR1 is GTSNPN and CDR2 is SVGIG (reference sequence). V was clipped by 5 bases and J by 2 bases, with 10 bases between them. The CDR3 has 12 amino acids. The rearrangement joins TRBV30 to TRBJ2-7, with TRBD1 as a possible D gene (6 bases). Sequencing input: blood, either unsorted or a sorted T cell fraction (not recorded which). The receptor was derived from a human donor who was either an allogeneic HSCT recipient or a stem cell or donor lymphocyte infusion donor (not recorded which). It is not recorded whose cells these are; they may come from a transplant donor. The CDR3 bases are TGTGCCTGGCAAGGACAGACCTACGAGCAGTACTTC. It translates to CAWQGQTYEQYF.